A selection of T cell receptor beta chains follows, all from one sample in a study of T cell responses to AZD1222 COVID-19 vaccine. Measured with immunoSEQ multiplex PCR; TCRdb has only the in-frame clones, and not every one. The repertoire holds about 140,000 clones, 80% to 90% seen once, with about 3% in the top ten. The sample here was peripheral blood, taken on day 0 of AZD1222 vaccination. All receptors come from an adult in good health. Both conserved end residues are part of each CDR3. D genes are given only for firm matches. Some rows have no size entry. The others give once, few or many, or a class for an expanded clone.

TRBJ1-6,TRBV18,.,TRBD1,CASSRTGVGGSPLHF,TGTGCCAGCTCAAGGACAGGGGTTGGAGGCTCACCCCTCCACTTT
TRBJ2-7,TRBV6-5,.,.,CASKIGTSYEQYF,TGTGCCAGCAAAATTGGGACATCCTACGAGCAGTACTTC
TRBJ1-5,TRBV19,.,.,CASSMHSDSNQPQHF,TGTGCCAGTAGTATGCATTCGGACAGCAATCAGCCCCAGCATTTT
TRBJ1-3,TRBV5-4,.,.,CASSSQTGGNTIYF,TGTGCCAGCAGCTCTCAAACAGGGGGAAACACCATATATTTT
TRBJ1-1,TRBV4-1,.,.,CASSQAPSLQGRYTEAFF,TGCGCCAGCAGCCAAGCCCCCTCTCTACAGGGAAGATACACTGAAGCTTTCTTT
TRBJ2-1,TRBV13,.,.,CASSYGVSSYNEQFF,TGTGCCAGCAGCTACGGGGTTAGCTCCTACAATGAGCAGTTCTTC
TRBJ2-3,TRBV5-1,.,TRBD1,CASSRTGVTDTQYF,TGCGCCAGCAGCCGGACAGGGGTCACAGATACGCAGTATTTT
TRBJ1-6,TRBV7-9,once,.,CASSLGSIGGRSYNSPLHF,TGTGCCAGCAGCTTAGGCTCGATCGGGGGGCGCTCCTATAATTCACCCCTCCACTTT
TRBJ2-3,TRBV28,once,.,CASSSPQGEGTDTQYF,TGTGCCAGCAGTTCCCCCCAGGGAGAGGGGACAGATACGCAGTATTTT
TRBJ1-5,TRBV11-2,.,.,CASSLDPGQPQHF,TGTGCCAGCAGCTTAGATCCTGGTCAGCCCCAGCATTTT
TRBJ2-5,TRBV27,.,TRBD1,CASGLTGGRETQYF,TGTGCCAGCGGACTGACAGGGGGTAGGGAGACCCAGTACTTC
TRBJ1-1,TRBV15,.,.,CATSDRRLMNTEAFF,TGTGCCACCAGCGACCGAAGGTTAATGAACACTGAAGCTTTCTTT
TRBJ1-1,TRBV7-2,.,.,CASSLVLGGNTEAFF,TGTGCCAGCAGCTTAGTGCTGGGTGGGAACACTGAAGCTTTCTTT
TRBJ2-1,TRBV27,.,.,CASSQGGLPYNEQFF,TGTGCCAGCAGCCAAGGGGGACTCCCATACAATGAGCAGTTCTTC
TRBJ2-5,TRBV28,.,.,CASSFRGGGVETQYF,TGTGCCAGCAGTTTTCGTGGGGGAGGAGTTGAGACCCAGTACTTC
TRBJ1-2,TRBV5-6,.,.,CASGVGVVGYGYTF,TGTGCCAGCGGAGTAGGGGTGGTAGGGTATGGCTACACCTTC
TRBJ2-1,TRBV5-8,.,TRBD2,CASSYGTSGSNEQFF,TGTGCCAGCAGCTACGGGACTAGCGGGAGCAATGAGCAGTTCTTC
TRBJ2-1,TRBV9,.,.,CASSVGSGGEGNEQFF,TGTGCCAGCAGCGTAGGAAGCGGCGGGGAAGGAAATGAGCAGTTCTTC
TRBJ1-1,TRBV7-3,.,.,CASSLTSLTEAFF,TGTGCCAGCAGCTTAACGTCGCTCACTGAAGCTTTCTTT
TRBJ2-5,TRBV11-2,.,TRBD2,CASSYGLAGVKETQYF,TGTGCCAGCAGCTACGGACTAGCGGGGGTCAAAGAGACCCAGTACTTC
TRBJ2-2,TRBV5-1,.,.,CASSLGLGGDGELFF,TGCGCCAGCAGCTTGGGACTGGGGGGTGACGGGGAGCTGTTTTTT
TRBJ1-2,TRBV2,.,TRBD1,CASRKDRGSSGYTF,TGTGCCAGCAGAAAGGACAGGGGGTCCAGTGGCTACACCTTC
TRBJ2-1,TRBV3-1/TRBV3-2,few,.,CASSQALPRSSYNEQFF,TGTGCCAGCAGCCAAGCCCTCCCCCGGAGCTCCTACAATGAGCAGTTCTTC
TRBJ2-7,TRBV11-2,.,.,CASSSLTGGFYEQYF,TGTGCCAGCAGCTCCCTCACCGGCGGGTTCTACGAGCAGTACTTC
TRBJ2-7,TRBV11-2,once,.,CASTAGFSSYEQYF,TGTGCCAGCACCGCAGGTTTTAGCTCCTACGAGCAGTACTTC
TRBJ1-6,TRBV27,.,.,CASSLGGQGDNSPLHF,TGTGCCAGCAGTTTAGGGGGGCAAGGCGATAATTCACCCCTCCACTTT
TRBJ2-1,TRBV28,.,.,CASSLFGSHPTGTYNEQFF,TGTGCCAGCAGTTTATTCGGTAGCCACCCCACTGGCACCTACAATGAGCAGTTCTTC
TRBJ2-3,TRBV24-1,.,.,CATSDLGGLGDTQYF,TGTGCCACCAGTGATTTGGGAGGACTTGGAGATACGCAGTATTTT
TRBJ2-7,TRBV18,.,TRBD1,CASSSDREASYEQYF,TGTGCCAGCTCAAGCGACAGGGAAGCATCCTACGAGCAGTACTTC
TRBJ1-1,TRBV4-1,.,.,CASSQDDRRAAFF,TGCGCCAGCAGCCAAGATGACCGGAGAGCGGCTTTCTTT
TRBJ2-1,TRBV6-5,.,TRBD2,CASSYSLADNEQFF,TGTGCCAGCAGTTACTCCCTAGCGGACAATGAGCAGTTCTTC
TRBJ1-4,TRBV7-2,.,TRBD1,CASSLTGAGEKLFF,TGTGCCAGCAGCTTGACAGGGGCGGGCGAAAAACTGTTTTTT
TRBJ1-1,TRBV11-2,.,TRBD1,CASSLGDRVEAFF,TGTGCCAGCAGCTTAGGGGACAGGGTCGAGGCTTTCTTT
TRBJ2-1,TRBV7-2,.,.,CASSTRDYNEQFF,TGTGCCAGCAGCACCCGGGACTACAATGAGCAGTTCTTC
TRBJ1-2,TRBV4-2,.,TRBD1,CASSQVGQGAYGYTF,TGTGCCAGCAGCCAAGTCGGGCAGGGGGCCTACGGCTACACCTTC
TRBJ1-2,TRBV29-1,few,TRBD1,CSVKRGTDNYGYTF,TGCAGCGTGAAAAGAGGGACAGATAACTATGGCTACACCTTC
TRBJ1-1,TRBV4-1,.,TRBD1,CASSMMTIANRGNTEAFF,TGCGCCAGCAGCATGATGACGATAGCTAACAGGGGTAACACTGAAGCTTTCTTT
TRBJ2-3,TRBV5-1,.,TRBD1,CASSLGGTGTDTQYF,TGCGCCAGCAGCTTGGGAGGGACAGGGACAGATACGCAGTATTTT
TRBJ2-2,TRBV7-9,.,.,CASRMGDNTGELFF,TGTGCCAGCAGGATGGGAGATAACACCGGGGAGCTGTTTTTT